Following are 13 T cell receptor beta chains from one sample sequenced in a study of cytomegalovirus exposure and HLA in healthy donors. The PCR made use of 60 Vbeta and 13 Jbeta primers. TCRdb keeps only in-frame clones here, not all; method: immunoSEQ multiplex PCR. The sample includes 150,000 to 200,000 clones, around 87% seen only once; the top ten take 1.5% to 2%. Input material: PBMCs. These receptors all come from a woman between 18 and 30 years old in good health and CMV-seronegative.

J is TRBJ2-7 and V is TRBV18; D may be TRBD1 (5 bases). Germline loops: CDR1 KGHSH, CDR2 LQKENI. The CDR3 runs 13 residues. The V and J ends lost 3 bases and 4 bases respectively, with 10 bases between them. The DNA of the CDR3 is TGTGCCAGCTCACCCTCAGGGATTTACGAGCAGTACTTC. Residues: CASSPSGIYEQYF.

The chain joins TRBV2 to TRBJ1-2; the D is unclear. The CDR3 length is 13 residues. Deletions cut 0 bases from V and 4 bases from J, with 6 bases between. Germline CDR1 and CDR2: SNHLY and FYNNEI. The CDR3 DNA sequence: TGTGCCAGCAGTGAAGCGCACAGCTATGGCTACACCTTC. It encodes CASSEAHSYGYTF.

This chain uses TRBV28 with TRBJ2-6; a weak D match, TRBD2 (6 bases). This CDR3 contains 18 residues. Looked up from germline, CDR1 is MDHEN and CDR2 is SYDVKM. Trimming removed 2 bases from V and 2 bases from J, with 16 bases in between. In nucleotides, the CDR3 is TGTGCCAGCAGTTTAGGGGGGAGAGGGCGGACTGGGGCCAACGTCCTGACTTTC. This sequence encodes CASSLGGRGRTGANVLTF. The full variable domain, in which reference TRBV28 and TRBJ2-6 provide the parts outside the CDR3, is DVKVTQSSRYLVKRTGEKVFLECVQDMDHENMFWYRQDPGLGLRLIYFSYDVKMKEKGDIPEGYSVSREKKERFSLILESASTNQTSMYLCASSLGGRGRTGANVLTFGAGSRLTVL.

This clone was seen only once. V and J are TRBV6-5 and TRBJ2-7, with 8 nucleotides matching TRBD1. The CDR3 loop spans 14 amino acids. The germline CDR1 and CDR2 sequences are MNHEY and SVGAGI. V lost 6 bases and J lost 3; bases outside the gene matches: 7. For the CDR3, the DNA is TGTGCCAGCAGAAGGGGACAGGCAATCTACGAGCAGTACTTC. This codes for CASRRGQAIYEQYF.

This CDR3 is CASSVDPQSQETQYF. The CDR3 DNA follows: TGTGCCAGCAGCGTAGATCCTCAGTCTCAAGAGACCCAGTACTTC. The V call is TRBV9, the J call TRBJ2-5; D gene unclear. Germline V lookup: CDR1 SGDLS, CDR2 YYNGEE. The CDR3 loop spans 15 amino acids. V gave up 0 bases and J gave up 2 bases, with 11 bases separating them.

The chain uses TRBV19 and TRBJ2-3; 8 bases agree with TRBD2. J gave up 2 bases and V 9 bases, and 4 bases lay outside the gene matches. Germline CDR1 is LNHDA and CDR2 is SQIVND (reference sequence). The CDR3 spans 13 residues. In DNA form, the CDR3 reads TGTGCCAGCTTAGCGGGGAACACAGATACGCAGTATTTT. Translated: CASLAGNTDTQYF.

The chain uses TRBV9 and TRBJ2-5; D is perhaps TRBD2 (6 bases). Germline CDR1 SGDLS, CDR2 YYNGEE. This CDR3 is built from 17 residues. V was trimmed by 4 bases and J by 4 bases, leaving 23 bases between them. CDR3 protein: CASSSLIGRQGGETQYF. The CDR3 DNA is TGTGCCAGCAGCTCCCTTATCGGCCGGCAGGGAGGAGAGACCCAGTACTTC.

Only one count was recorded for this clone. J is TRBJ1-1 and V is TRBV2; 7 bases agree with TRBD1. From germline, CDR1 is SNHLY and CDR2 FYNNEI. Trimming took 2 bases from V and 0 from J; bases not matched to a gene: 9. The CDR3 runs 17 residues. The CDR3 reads CASSELRTGALNTEAFF. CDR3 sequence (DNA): TGTGCCAGCAGTGAACTAAGGACAGGAGCTTTGAACACTGAAGCTTTCTTT.

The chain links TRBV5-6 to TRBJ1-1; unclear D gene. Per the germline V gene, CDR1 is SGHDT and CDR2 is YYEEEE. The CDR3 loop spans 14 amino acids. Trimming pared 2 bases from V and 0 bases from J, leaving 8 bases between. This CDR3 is CASSFGIMNTEAFF. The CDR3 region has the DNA TGTGCCAGCAGCTTCGGGATAATGAACACTGAAGCTTTCTTT.

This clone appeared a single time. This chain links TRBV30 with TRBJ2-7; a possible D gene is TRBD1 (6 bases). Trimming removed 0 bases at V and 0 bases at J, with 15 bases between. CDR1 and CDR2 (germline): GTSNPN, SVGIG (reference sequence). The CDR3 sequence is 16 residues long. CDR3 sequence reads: CAWSVLGQGSSYEQYF. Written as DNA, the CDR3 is TGTGCCTGGAGTGTACTAGGTCAGGGGAGCTCCTACGAGCAGTACTTC.

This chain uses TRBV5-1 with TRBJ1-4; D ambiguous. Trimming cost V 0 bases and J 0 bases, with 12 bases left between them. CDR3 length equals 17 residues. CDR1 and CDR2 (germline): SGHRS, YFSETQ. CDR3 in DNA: TGCGCCAGCAGCTTGGGACTGACGGCAACAACTAATGAAAAACTGTTTTTT. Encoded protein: CASSLGLTATTNEKLFF.

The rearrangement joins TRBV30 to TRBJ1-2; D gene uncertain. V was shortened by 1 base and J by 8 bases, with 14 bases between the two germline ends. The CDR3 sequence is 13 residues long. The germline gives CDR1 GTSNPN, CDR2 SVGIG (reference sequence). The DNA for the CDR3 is TGTGCCTGGAGTGATTCTAGCCCAGGCGGCTACACCTTC. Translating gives CAWSDSSPGGYTF. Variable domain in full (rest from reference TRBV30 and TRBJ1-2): SQTIHQWPATLVQPVGSPLSLECTVEGTSNPNLYWYRQAAGRGLQLLFYSVGIGQISSEVPQNLSASRPQDRQFILSSKKLLLSDSGFYLCAWSDSSPGGYTFGSGTRLTVV.

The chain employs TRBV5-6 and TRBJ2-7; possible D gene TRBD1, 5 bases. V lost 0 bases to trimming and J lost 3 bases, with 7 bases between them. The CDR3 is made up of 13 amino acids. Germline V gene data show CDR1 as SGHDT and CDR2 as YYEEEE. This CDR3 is CASSLGTGYEQYF. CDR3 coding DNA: TGTGCCAGCAGCTTGGGAACAGGCTACGAGCAGTACTTC.